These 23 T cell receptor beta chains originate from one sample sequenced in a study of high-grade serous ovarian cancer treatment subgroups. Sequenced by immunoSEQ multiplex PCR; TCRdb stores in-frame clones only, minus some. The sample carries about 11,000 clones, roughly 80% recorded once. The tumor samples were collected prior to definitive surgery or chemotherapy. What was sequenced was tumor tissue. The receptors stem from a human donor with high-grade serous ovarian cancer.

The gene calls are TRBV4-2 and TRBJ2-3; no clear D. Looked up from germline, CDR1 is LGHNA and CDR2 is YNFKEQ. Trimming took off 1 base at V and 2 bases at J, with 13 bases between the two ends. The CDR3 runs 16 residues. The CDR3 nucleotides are TGTGCCAGCAGCCAAGCCCGATTGGGCTCCACAGATACGCAGTATTTT. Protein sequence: CASSQARLGSTDTQYF.

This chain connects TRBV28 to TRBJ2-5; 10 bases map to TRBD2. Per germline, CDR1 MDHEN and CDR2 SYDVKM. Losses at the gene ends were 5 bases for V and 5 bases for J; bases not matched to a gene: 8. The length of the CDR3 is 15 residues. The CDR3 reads CASSLAGEELETQYF. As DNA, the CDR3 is TGTGCCAGCAGTCTAGCGGGAGAAGAGCTGGAGACCCAGTACTTC.

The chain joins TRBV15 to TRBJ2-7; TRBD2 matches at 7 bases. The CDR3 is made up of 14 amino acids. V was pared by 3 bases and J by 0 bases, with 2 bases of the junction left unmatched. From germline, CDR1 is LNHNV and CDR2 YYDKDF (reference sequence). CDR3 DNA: TGTGCCACCAGCAGGGGAGGGGACTCCTACGAGCAGTACTTC. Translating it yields CATSRGGDSYEQYF.

CDR3 loop: CASSERGGGTEAFF. The CDR3 DNA is TGTGCCAGTAGTGAGAGGGGAGGAGGCACTGAAGCTTTCTTT. This chain links TRBV19 with TRBJ1-1, with D possibly TRBD1 on 5 matching bases. Trimming cost V 5 bases and J 4 bases, with 14 bases left between them. The CDR3 has 14 amino acids. CDR1 and CDR2 (germline): LNHDA, SQIVND (reference sequence).

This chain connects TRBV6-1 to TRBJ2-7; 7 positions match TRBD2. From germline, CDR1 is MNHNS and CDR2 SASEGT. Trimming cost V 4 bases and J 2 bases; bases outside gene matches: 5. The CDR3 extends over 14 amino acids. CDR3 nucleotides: TGTGCCAGCAGTGCGGTAGCGGGCACCTACGAGCAGTACTTC. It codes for CASSAVAGTYEQYF.

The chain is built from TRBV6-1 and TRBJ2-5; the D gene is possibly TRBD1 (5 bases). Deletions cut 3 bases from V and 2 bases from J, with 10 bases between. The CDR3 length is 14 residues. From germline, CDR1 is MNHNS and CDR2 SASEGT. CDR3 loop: CASSDRRAQETQYF. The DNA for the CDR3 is TGTGCCAGCAGTGATCGCAGGGCTCAAGAGACCCAGTACTTC.

This CDR3 reads CASSDVLGLAGGKDTQYF. DNA of the CDR3: TGTGCCAGCAGCGACGTCCTAGGACTAGCGGGAGGCAAAGATACGCAGTATTTT. The V gene is TRBV7-8, the J gene TRBJ2-3; TRBD2 aligns across 14 bases. The CDR3 extends over 18 amino acids. Trimming cost V 5 bases and J 5 bases; bases outside gene matches: 12. From germline, CDR1 is SGHVS and CDR2 FQNEAQ.

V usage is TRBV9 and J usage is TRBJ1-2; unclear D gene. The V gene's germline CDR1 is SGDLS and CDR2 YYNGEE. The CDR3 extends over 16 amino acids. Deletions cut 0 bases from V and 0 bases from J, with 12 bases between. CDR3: CASSVAQAGSNYGYTF. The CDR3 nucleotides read TGTGCCAGCAGCGTAGCCCAGGCCGGCTCTAACTATGGCTACACCTTC.

CDR3 region: CASSILWTASNQPQHF. CDR3 nucleotide sequence: TGTGCCAGTAGTATATTGTGGACAGCGAGCAATCAGCCCCAGCATTTT. This chain links TRBV19 with TRBJ1-5; D is possibly TRBD1 (6 bases). CDR3 length equals 16 residues. V was clipped by 2 bases and J by 1 base, with 12 bases between them. Germline V CDR1 and CDR2: LNHDA, SQIVND (reference sequence).

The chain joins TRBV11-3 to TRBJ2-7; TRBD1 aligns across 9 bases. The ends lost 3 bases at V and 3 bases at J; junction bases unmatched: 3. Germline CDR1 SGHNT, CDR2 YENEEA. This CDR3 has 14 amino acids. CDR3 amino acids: CASSFGTGIYEQYF. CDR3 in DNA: TGTGCCAGCAGCTTCGGGACAGGGATCTACGAGCAGTACTTC. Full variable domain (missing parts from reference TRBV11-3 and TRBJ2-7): EAGVVQSPRYKIIEKKQPVAFWCNPISGHNTLYWYLQNLGQGPELLIRYENEEAVDDSQLPKDRFSAERLKGVDSTLKIQPAELGDSAVYLCASSFGTGIYEQYFGPGTRLTVT.

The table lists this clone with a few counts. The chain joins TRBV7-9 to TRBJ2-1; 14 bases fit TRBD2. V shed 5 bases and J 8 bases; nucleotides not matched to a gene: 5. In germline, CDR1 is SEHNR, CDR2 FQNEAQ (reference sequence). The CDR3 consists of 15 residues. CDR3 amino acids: CASSPGLAGAYEQFF. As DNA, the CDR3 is TGTGCCAGCAGCCCGGGACTAGCGGGAGCCTATGAGCAGTTCTTC.

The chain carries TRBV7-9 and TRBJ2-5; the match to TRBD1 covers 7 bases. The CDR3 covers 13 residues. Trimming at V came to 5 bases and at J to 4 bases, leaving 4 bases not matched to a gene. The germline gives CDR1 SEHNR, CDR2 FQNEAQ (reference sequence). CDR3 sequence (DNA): TGTGCCAGCAGCACGAGACAGGGAGAGACCCAGTACTTC. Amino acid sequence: CASSTRQGETQYF.

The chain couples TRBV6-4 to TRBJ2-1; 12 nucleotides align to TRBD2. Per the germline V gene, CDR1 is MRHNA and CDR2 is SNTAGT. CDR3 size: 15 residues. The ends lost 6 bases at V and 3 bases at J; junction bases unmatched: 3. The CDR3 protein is CASSELAGGYNEQFF. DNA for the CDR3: TGTGCCAGCAGCGAACTAGCGGGAGGCTACAATGAGCAGTTCTTC.

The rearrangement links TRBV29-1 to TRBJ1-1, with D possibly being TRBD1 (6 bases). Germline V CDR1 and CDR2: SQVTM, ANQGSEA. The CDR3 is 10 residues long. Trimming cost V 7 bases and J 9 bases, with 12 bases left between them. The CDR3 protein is CSGGTTKAFF. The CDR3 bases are TGCAGCGGGGGGACAACAAAAGCTTTCTTT.

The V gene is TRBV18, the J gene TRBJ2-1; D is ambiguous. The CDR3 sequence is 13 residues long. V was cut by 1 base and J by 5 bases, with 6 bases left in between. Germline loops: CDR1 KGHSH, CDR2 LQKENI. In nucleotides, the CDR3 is TGTGCCAGCTCACCACTTAGAGACAATGAGCAGTTCTTC. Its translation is CASSPLRDNEQFF.

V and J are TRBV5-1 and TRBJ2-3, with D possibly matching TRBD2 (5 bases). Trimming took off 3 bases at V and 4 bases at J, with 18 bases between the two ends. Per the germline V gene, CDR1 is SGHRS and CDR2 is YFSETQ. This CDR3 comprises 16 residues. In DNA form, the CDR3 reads TGCGCCAGCAGCTCGAAGGATCGAAGAGGGTCAGATACGCAGTATTTT. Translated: CASSSKDRRGSDTQYF. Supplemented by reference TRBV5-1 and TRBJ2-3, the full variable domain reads KAGVTQTPRYLIKTRGQQVTLSCSPISGHRSVSWYQQTPGQGLQFLFEYFSETQRNKGNFPGRFSGRQFSNSRSEMNVSTLELGDSALYLCASSSKDRRGSDTQYFGPGTRLTVL.

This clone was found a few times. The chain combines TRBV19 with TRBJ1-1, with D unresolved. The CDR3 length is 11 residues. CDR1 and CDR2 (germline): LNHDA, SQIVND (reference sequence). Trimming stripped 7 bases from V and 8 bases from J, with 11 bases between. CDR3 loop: CASNKLGEAFF. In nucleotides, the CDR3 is TGTGCCAGTAACAAACTGGGGGAAGCTTTCTTT.

CDR3 nucleotide sequence: TGCGCCAGCAGCGCATCTACTCACAATGAGCAGTTCTTC. It codes for CASSASTHNEQFF. This rearrangement joins TRBV5-1 to TRBJ2-1; D call uncertain. The V end lost 4 bases, the J end lost 5 bases, and 10 bases lay between the germline ends. CDR3 size: 13 residues. In germline, CDR1 is SGHRS, CDR2 YFSETQ.

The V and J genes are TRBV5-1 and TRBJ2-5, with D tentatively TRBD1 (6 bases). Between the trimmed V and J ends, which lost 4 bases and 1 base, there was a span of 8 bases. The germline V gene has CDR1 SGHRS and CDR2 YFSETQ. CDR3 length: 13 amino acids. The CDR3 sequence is CASSRQVQETQYF. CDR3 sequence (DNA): TGCGCCAGCAGCCGACAGGTCCAAGAGACCCAGTACTTC.

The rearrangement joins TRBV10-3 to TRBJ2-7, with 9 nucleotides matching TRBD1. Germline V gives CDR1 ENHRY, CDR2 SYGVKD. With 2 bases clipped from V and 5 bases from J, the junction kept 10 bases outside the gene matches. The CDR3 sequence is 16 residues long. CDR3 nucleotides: TGTGCCATCAGTGAGGCGGGGACAGGGACAGGCAACGAGCAGTACTTC. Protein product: CAISEAGTGTGNEQYF.

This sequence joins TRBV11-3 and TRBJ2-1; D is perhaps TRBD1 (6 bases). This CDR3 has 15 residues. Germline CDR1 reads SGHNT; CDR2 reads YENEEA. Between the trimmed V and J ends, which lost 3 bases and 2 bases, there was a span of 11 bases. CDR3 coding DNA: TGTGCCAGCAGCTTGACAGGACCCCCCTACAATGAGCAGTTCTTC. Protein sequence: CASSLTGPPYNEQFF. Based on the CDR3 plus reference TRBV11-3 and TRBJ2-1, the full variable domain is EAGVVQSPRYKIIEKKQPVAFWCNPISGHNTLYWYLQNLGQGPELLIRYENEEAVDDSQLPKDRFSAERLKGVDSTLKIQPAELGDSAVYLCASSLTGPPYNEQFFGPGTRLTVL.

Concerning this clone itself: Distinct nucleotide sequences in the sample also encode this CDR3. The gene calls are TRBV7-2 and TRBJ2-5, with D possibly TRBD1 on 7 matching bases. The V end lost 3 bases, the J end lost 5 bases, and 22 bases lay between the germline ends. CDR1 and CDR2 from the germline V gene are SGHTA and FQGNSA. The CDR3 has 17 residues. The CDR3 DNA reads TGTGCCAGCAGCTTCTTGTACCCAGGAGGGGGCGGGGAGACCCAGTACTTC. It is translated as CASSFLYPGGGGETQYF.

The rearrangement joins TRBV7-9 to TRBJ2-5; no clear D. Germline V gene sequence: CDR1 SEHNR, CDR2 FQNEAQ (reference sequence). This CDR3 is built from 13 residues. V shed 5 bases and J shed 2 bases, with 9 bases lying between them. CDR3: CASSLETQETQYF. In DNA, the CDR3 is TGTGCCAGCAGCCTGGAAACACAAGAGACCCAGTACTTC.